This record covers a single TCR beta chain. The antigen is not known. This sample is part of a study of monozygotic twins with inflammatory bowel disease. Study results and caveats: IBD patients had lower TCRbeta diversity (inverse Simpson) than healthy co-twins. Repertoire similarity did not separate concordant from discordant twins, possibly from limited power. With others, IBD patients shared fewer clonotypes than healthy twins did, especially with disease activity.

UMIs that had a 6-nucleotide sample barcode were put in using template switching. TCRdb reprocessed the 5' RACE reads and keeps a single row for each CDR3 protein, giving no DNA. The ten most abundant clones cover roughly 2.5% of a sample with 400,000 to 500,000 distinct CDR3 sequences. This CDR3 contains 15 residues. This clonotype was sampled from a human donor with ulcerative colitis or Crohn's disease, or a healthy co-twin of an affected twin (not recorded which). This chain links TRBV12-3 or TRBV12-4 with TRBJ2-3; TCRdb returns TRBD1, unconfirmable since there is no DNA. Material for sequencing was blood. The CDR3 spells CASSLKQGNTDTQYF.